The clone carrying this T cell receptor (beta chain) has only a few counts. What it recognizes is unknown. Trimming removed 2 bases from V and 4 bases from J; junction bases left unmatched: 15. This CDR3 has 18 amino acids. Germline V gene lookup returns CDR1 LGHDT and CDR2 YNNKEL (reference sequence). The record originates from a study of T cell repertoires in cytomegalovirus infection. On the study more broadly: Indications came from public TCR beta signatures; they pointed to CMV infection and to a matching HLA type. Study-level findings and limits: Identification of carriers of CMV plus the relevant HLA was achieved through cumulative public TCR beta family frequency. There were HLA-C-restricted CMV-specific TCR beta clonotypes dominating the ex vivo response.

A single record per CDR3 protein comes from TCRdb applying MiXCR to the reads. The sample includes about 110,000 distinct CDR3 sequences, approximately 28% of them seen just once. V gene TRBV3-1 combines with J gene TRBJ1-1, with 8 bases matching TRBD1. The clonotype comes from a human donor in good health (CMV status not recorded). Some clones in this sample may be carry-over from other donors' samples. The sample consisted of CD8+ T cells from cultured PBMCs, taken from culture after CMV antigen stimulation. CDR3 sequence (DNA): TGTGCCAGCAGCCAACTTAAGGGGAGGACAGGGATAAGCACTGAAGCTTTCTTT. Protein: CASSQLKGRTGISTEAFF.